This entry lists 2 T cell receptor beta chains sequenced from one sample in a study of blood T cells in healthy people across ages. A J-beta primer mix and a sample-barcoded 5' primer were used in a second PCR of roughly 6 to 12 cycles. In TCRdb, the 5' RACE reads were re-called with MiXCR into one record per CDR3 protein. The table lists about 540,000 distinct CDR3 sequences, approximately 25% of them singletons. The same specimen was also included in a second study, on T cells of mothers and their children.

Specimen: blood. The receptors stem from a boy aged 5-17 years in good health.

This clonotype was seen more than once but under ten times. The chain has TRBV6-2 or TRBV6-3 and TRBJ2-1, with 14 bases aligning to TRBD2. CDR1 and CDR2 from the germline V gene are MNHEY and SVGEGT. The CDR3 extends over 21 amino acids. The ends lost 6 bases at V and 0 bases at J; junction bases unmatched: 16. Written as DNA, the CDR3 is TGTGCCAGCAGACAAATCCGACTAGCGGGAGGGACCCTAGGCTCCTACAATGAGCAGTTCTTC. It specifies CASRQIRLAGGTLGSYNEQFF.

At least ten counts were recorded for this clonotype. V usage is TRBV7-8 and J usage is TRBJ2-1, with D possibly being TRBD1 or TRBD2 (5 bases each). The germline V gene has CDR1 SGHVS and CDR2 FQNEAQ. This CDR3 spans 14 amino acids. V gave up 0 bases and J gave up 3 bases, with 6 bases separating them. The CDR3 bases are TGTGCCAGCAGCTTAGCGGGGGACTACAATGAGCAGTTCTTC. Amino acid sequence: CASSLAGDYNEQFF.